This entry concerns a single T cell receptor beta chain. Source study methods: The authors estimated nucleated cell counts from reference gene primer amplification. Clones were sequenced by immunoSEQ multiplex PCR, and TCRdb holds only the in-frame ones, with some missing. That table furnishes V, J and clone size, whereas the DNA furnished D and trimming. In the table there are 35,000 to 40,000 clones, nearly 90% of which are singletons. This record comes from a study of blood T cell repertoires in COVID-19. Study-level information: PBMCs, B-cell-depleted T cells, or T cells were the source of the cDNA or gDNA that made up the material.

From germline, CDR1 is LNHNV and CDR2 YYDKDF (reference sequence). The length of the CDR3 is 16 residues. V shed 3 bases, J shed 6 bases, and the junction held 10 bases outside the gene matches. Sequenced material: peripheral blood. This chain connects TRBV15 to TRBJ1-5; 8 bases line up with TRBD1. The receptor was derived from a man in his sixties with active COVID-19. CDR3 coding DNA: TGTGCCACCAGCAGCAGTACCCAGGGGGCGGTTCAGCCCCAGCATTTT. The encoded protein is CATSSSTQGAVQPQHF.